Listed below are T cell receptor beta chains from one sample, sequenced in a study of breast tumors, draining lymph nodes, adjacent tissues. In TCRdb, the multiplex PCR reads were re-called with MiXCR into one record per CDR3 protein. Found here are roughly 130,000 distinct CDR3 sequences, 15% to 20% of them singletons; the top ten hold approximately 3.5%. The sequencing sample was made of axillary lymph node tissue. The receptors originated from a female donor with breast cancer. Some clones in this sample may be carry-over from other donors' samples. The CDR3 runs from the conserved cysteine through the conserved F or W. Each record gives: V gene, D gene, J gene, clone size, CDR3 DNA, CDR3 protein. A D gene is named only where the DNA matches it firmly. Size is stated for part of the rows, as once, few or many counts, or as a class when the clone is expanded.

TRBV6-5,.,TRBJ1-1,.,TGTGCCAGCAGCTTGTCCCCCTCATTTGGGGGGTCGAGGACTGAAGCTTTCTTT,CASSLSPSFGGSRTEAFF
TRBV11-1,.,TRBJ2-1,few,TGTGCCAGCAGCCCCTCGTATAGCTCCTACAATGAGCAGTTCTTC,CASSPSYSSYNEQFF
TRBV4-1,.,TRBJ2-4,.,TGCGCCAGCAGCCAAGAGGTGAGCCTAGCCAAAAACATTCAGTACTTC,CASSQEVSLAKNIQYF
TRBV19,.,TRBJ2-3,many,TGTGCCAGTAGTTGGGGCACAGATACGCAGTATTTT,CASSWGTDTQYF
TRBV4-1,TRBD1,TRBJ2-1,many,TGCGCCAGCAGCCACCTAGACAGGGGGCTCGTCAATGAGCAGTTCTTC,CASSHLDRGLVNEQFF
TRBV6-6,.,TRBJ2-2,many,TGTGCCATCTCCAGGGGCACCGGGGAGCTGTTTTTT,CAISRGTGELFF
TRBV5-1,.,TRBJ2-6,.,TGCGCCAGCAGCCTGACTCCGACAGTCCGTTCTGGGGCCAACGTCCTGACTTTC,CASSLTPTVRSGANVLTF
TRBV3-1,TRBD2,TRBJ2-5,many,TGTGCCAGCAGCCAAGCTAGCGGGGGGGCGCGGGAGACCCAGTACTTC,CASSQASGGARETQYF
TRBV24-1,TRBD1,TRBJ2-2,many,TGTGCCACCAGTGATTTAACAGGGGGCGGCGGGGAGCTGTTTTTT,CATSDLTGGGGELFF
TRBV6-6,TRBD2,TRBJ2-3,few,TGTGCCAGCAGTTACGAGGGTAGCGGGACCTGGGCGTATTTT,CASSYEGSGTWAYF
TRBV4-1,.,TRBJ1-5,many,TGCGCCAGCAGCCAAGACAGGAACCAGCCCCAGCATTTT,CASSQDRNQPQHF
TRBV5-8,.,TRBJ2-1,many,TGTGCCAGCAGCTTGGGGGGGAGTGTGTACAATGAGCAGTTCTTC,CASSLGGSVYNEQFF
TRBV6-5,TRBD1,TRBJ1-6,many,TGTGCCAGCAGTTATTCCACAAGGGACAGTAATTCACCCCTCCACTTT,CASSYSTRDSNSPLHF
TRBV20-1,.,TRBJ2-6,many,TGCAGTGCTTTCGGGACGCCTGGGGCCAACGTCCTGACTTTC,CSAFGTPGANVLTF
TRBV4-2,.,TRBJ2-1,many,TGTGCCAGCAGCCAAGATAGGACGAGTGCGAATGAGCAGTTCTTC,CASSQDRTSANEQFF
TRBV5-4,.,TRBJ1-2,few,TGTGCCAGCTCCGGGACGGCGTATGGCTACACCTTC,CASSGTAYGYTF
TRBV27,.,TRBJ2-1,few,TGTGCCAGCAGTTTAGGCCAGAATGAGCAGTTCTTC,CASSLGQNEQFF
TRBV10-3,TRBD1,TRBJ2-6,many,TGTGCCATCGGGATCGGACAGGGAGACTCTGGGGCCAACGTCCTGACTTTC,CAIGIGQGDSGANVLTF
TRBV10-3,.,TRBJ2-3,many,TGTGCCATCAGTGACTCGGCATTGGATCCAGATACGCAGTATTTT,CAISDSALDPDTQYF
TRBV4-2,.,TRBJ1-3,many,TGTGCCAGCAGCCACGGGGGGGGTAGTAGTGACACCATATATTTT,CASSHGGGSSDTIYF
TRBV28,TRBD1,TRBJ2-4,.,TGTGCCAGCAGTTTAGGTCGGGACAGGAGGAGGCACATTCAGTACTTC,CASSLGRDRRRHIQYF
TRBV12-3/TRBV12-4,.,TRBJ1-6,many,TGTGCCAGCAGTTTTTATGGGGGCGGGGAACCCCTCCACTTT,CASSFYGGGEPLHF
TRBV18,.,TRBJ2-7,.,TGTGCCAGCTCAATCAACAGGGCTTCCTACGAGCAGTACTTC,CASSINRASYEQYF
TRBV10-3,.,TRBJ2-7,many,TGTGCCATCAGTGCACCGGGACGGCCTGGCGAGCAGTACTTC,CAISAPGRPGEQYF
TRBV24-1,.,TRBJ2-3,many,TGTGCCACCAGTGAGGGGGGGCCAGGGTCAGATACGCAGTATTTT,CATSEGGPGSDTQYF
TRBV20-1,TRBD1,TRBJ2-5,many,TGCAGTGCTAGTTTAAGACAGGGAGCCTCACAAGAGACCCAGTACTTC,CSASLRQGASQETQYF
TRBV6-1,TRBD2,TRBJ2-7,.,TGTGCCAGCAGTGTGACTAGCGTCTACGAGCAGTACTTC,CASSVTSVYEQYF
TRBV4-1,.,TRBJ1-5,many,TGCGCCAGCAGCCCCGACAGGCCGGGTGAGTGGAATCAGCCCCAGCATTTT,CASSPDRPGEWNQPQHF
TRBV29-1,TRBD2,TRBJ2-5,many,TGCAGCGTGTTAGCGGGAGGGCCAGGGGAGACCCAGTACTTC,CSVLAGGPGETQYF
TRBV29-1,.,TRBJ1-3,many,TGCAGCGTTGGGACTGGGGCCGGAAACACCATATATTTT,CSVGTGAGNTIYF
TRBV20-1,.,TRBJ2-1,.,TGCAGTGCTAGAGATACGGGCGACGACAATGAGCAGTTCTTC,CSARDTGDDNEQFF
TRBV20-1,.,TRBJ1-6,many,TGCAGTGCTAGCGGCGGGCAGAATTCACCCCTCCACTTT,CSASGGQNSPLHF
TRBV7-2,TRBD2,TRBJ2-1,.,TGTGCCAGCAGCTCGGCGGGACTAGCGGGGATAAACAATGAGCAGTTCTTC,CASSSAGLAGINNEQFF
TRBV3-1,TRBD2,TRBJ2-4,.,TGTGCCAGCAGCCAAGGTTTTTCGAGCGGGAGATCTAAAAACATTCAGTACTTC,CASSQGFSSGRSKNIQYF
TRBV6-6,.,TRBJ2-3,many,TGTGCCAGCAGGTCCGGGGTAAAAACTAGCACAGATACGCAGTATTTT,CASRSGVKTSTDTQYF
TRBV2,TRBD2,TRBJ2-7,many,TGTGCCAGCAGTGAATTAGCGGGAGGTTCCCCCTTATCCTACGAGCAGTACTTC,CASSELAGGSPLSYEQYF
TRBV5-1,.,TRBJ1-2,few,TGCGCCAGCAGCCCCTCGGGGCAATCTCACTATGGCTACACCTTC,CASSPSGQSHYGYTF
TRBV20-1,.,TRBJ2-7,many,TGCAGTGCTAGACTCGGACTTGGGAACGAGCAGTACTTC,CSARLGLGNEQYF
TRBV19,.,TRBJ2-1,many,TGTGCCAGTAGTCCGACGACTACCAACAATGAGCAGTTCTTC,CASSPTTTNNEQFF
TRBV5-1,.,TRBJ2-5,many,TGCGCCAGCAGCTTGACGGGGACTGGAGAGACCCAGTACTTC,CASSLTGTGETQYF
TRBV28,.,TRBJ2-5,.,TGTGCCAGCACTCCCCCGGGGCAAGAGACCCAGTACTTC,CASTPPGQETQYF
TRBV7-2,.,TRBJ2-4,.,TGTGCCAGCAGCTTAAGTCAAGCGGAAAACATTCAGTACTTC,CASSLSQAENIQYF
TRBV6-1,TRBD1,TRBJ2-1,few,TGTGCCAGCAGACCACCCGGACAGGGTGTAGAGTTCTTC,CASRPPGQGVEFF
TRBV11-3,TRBD1,TRBJ2-1,once,TGTGCCAGCAGCTCAGAAGGGACAGGATCCTACAATGAGCAGTTCTTC,CASSSEGTGSYNEQFF
TRBV6-6,.,TRBJ2-3,many,TGTGCCAGCAGTTCCCGAACAGATACGCAGTATTTT,CASSSRTDTQYF
TRBV20-1,.,TRBJ1-6,many,TGCAGTGCTAGAGTAGGAACAGGCGGGAATTCACCCCTCCACTTT,CSARVGTGGNSPLHF
TRBV2,.,TRBJ1-5,many,TGTGCCAGCAGTGAAGAGAGACGGAGCAATCAGCCCCAGCATTTT,CASSEERRSNQPQHF
TRBV5-1,TRBD2,TRBJ2-7,many,TGCGCCAGCAGCTTGGGACTAGCGGAGTACGAGCAGTACTTC,CASSLGLAEYEQYF
TRBV7-3,TRBD2,TRBJ2-3,many,TGTGCCAGCAGCTTAACGTTGCGGGGGGGCCCAGATACGCAGTATTTT,CASSLTLRGGPDTQYF
TRBV30,.,TRBJ2-5,.,TGTGCCTGGAGTCGGGCCCGGGAGACCCAGTACTTC,CAWSRARETQYF
TRBV20-1,.,TRBJ1-5,many,TGCAGTGCTAGAGGGACAGAGGGAAGCCAGCCCCAGCATTTT,CSARGTEGSQPQHF
TRBV6-1,TRBD1,TRBJ2-7,many,TGTGCCAGCACTGGGACAGTGCTTAACTACGAGCAGTACTTC,CASTGTVLNYEQYF
TRBV5-6,TRBD2,TRBJ2-3,many,TGTGCCAGCAGCTCAGAGCGGGGGAGGGAGACGCAGTATTTT,CASSSERGRETQYF
TRBV20-1,TRBD1,TRBJ2-7,many,TGCAGTGCTAGGGAGGTGACAGGGGGTGGGGAGCAGTACTTC,CSAREVTGGGEQYF